Sequencing of this T cell receptor beta chain was carried out in a study of CD8+ T cells in alopecia areata. As for the study in general: The share of scalp area affected provided the severity score for treated patients. The study's findings and limits: In scalp samples, resident alphabeta T cells of normal skin are also sequenced. Normal scalp showed lower clonality than lesional scalp, especially alopecia totalis/universalis.

Indicated treatment: oral pan-JAK inhibitor, 5-10 mg twice daily. In its sample, this clone was seen a few times. Its target is not known. Trimming left V 2 bases short and J 8 bases short, with 9 bases between. The CDR3 sequence is 12 residues long. Germline lookup yields CDR1 SEHNR and CDR2 FQNEAQ (reference sequence). Sequencing relied on a cDNA template that was reverse transcribed from extracted RNA. Here immunoSEQ multiplex PCR was the method, and the copy in TCRdb shows in-frame clones only, minus some. The sample records over 250,000 clones, 60% being singletons. The chain links TRBV7-9 to TRBJ1-2, with D possibly being TRBD1 (5 bases). The TCR was taken from a human donor with alopecia areata. The source was CD4+ T cells sorted from blood, collected at roughly week 52, from a patient treated with tofacitinib. The CDR3 reads CASSLQGRGYTF. In DNA form, the CDR3 reads TGTGCCAGCAGCTTACAGGGAAGGGGCTACACCTTC. Complete variable domain (other parts from reference TRBV7-9 and TRBJ1-2): DTGVSQNPRHKITKRGQNVTFRCDPISEHNRLYWYRQTLGQGPEFLTYFQNEAQLEKSRLLSDRFSAERPKGSFSTLEIQRTEQGDSAMYLCASSLQGRGYTFGSGTRLTVV.